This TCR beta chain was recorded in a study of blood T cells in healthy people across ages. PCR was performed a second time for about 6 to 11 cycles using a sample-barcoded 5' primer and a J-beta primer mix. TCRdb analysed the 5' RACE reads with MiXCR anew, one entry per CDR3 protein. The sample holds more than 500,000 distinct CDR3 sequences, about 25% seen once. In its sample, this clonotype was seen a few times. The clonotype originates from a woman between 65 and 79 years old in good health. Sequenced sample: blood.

The CDR3 spells CASNSWPLRGVNEQFF. The CDR3 nucleotides are TGTGCCAGCAATTCCTGGCCCCTCAGGGGGGTCAATGAGCAGTTCTTC. The rearrangement links TRBV6-2 or TRBV6-3 to TRBJ2-1; perhaps TRBD1 as D (7 bases). The CDR3 has 16 amino acids. V lost 7 bases to trimming and J lost 6 bases, with 22 bases between them. Per the germline V gene, CDR1 is MNHEY and CDR2 is SVGEGT.